This entry lists 16 T cell receptor beta chains sequenced from one sample in a study of blood T cells in healthy people across ages. A second PCR, run for roughly 7 to 11 cycles, used a sample-barcoded 5' primer plus a J-beta primer mix. In TCRdb, the 5' RACE reads were re-called with MiXCR into one record per CDR3 protein. The data contain approximately 1,100,000 distinct CDR3 sequences, more than 35% of them singletons. The sample was blood. Receptor source: a woman aged 55-70 years in good health.

This clonotype was observed a handful of times. J is TRBJ2-5 and V is TRBV6-5, with 11 nucleotides matching TRBD2. Germline assignment: CDR1 MNHEY and CDR2 SVGAGI. The length of the CDR3 is 16 residues. V was pared by 5 bases and J by 5 bases, with 10 bases of the junction left unmatched. This CDR3 reads CASSLGLAGLAETQYF. Here the CDR3 DNA reads TGTGCCAGCAGTCTAGGACTAGCGGGCTTGGCGGAGACCCAGTACTTC.

This clonotype has more than one count but fewer than ten. The chain uses TRBV6-1 and TRBJ2-7, with D perhaps assigned TRBD1 or TRBD2 (5 bases each). The CDR3 consists of 15 residues. V lost 5 bases to trimming and J lost 2 bases, with 16 bases between them. The germline V gene encodes CDR1 MNHNS and CDR2 SASEGT. CDR3 region: CASSRRDPRPYEQYF. DNA of the CDR3: TGTGCCAGCAGTCGCCGGGACCCTAGGCCCTACGAGCAGTACTTC.

The gene calls are TRBV4-2 and TRBJ2-1, with D hard to call. This CDR3 comprises 15 residues. The germline gives CDR1 LGHNA, CDR2 YNFKEQ. The germline V and J ends were trimmed by 2 bases and 0 bases, with 8 bases remaining between them. This chain's CDR3 is CASSQLSSSYNEQFF. As DNA, the CDR3 is TGTGCCAGCAGCCAACTCTCAAGCTCCTACAATGAGCAGTTCTTC.

This clonotype has more than one count but fewer than ten. This chain connects TRBV20-1 to TRBJ2-7, with 12 bases fitting TRBD1. This CDR3 comprises 14 residues. V lost 3 bases, J lost 7 bases, and 7 bases stayed unmatched. Germline assignment: CDR1 DFQATT and CDR2 SNEGSKA (reference sequence). The CDR3 loop is CSARGGQGAWEQYF. CDR3 in DNA: TGCAGTGCTAGGGGGGGACAGGGGGCTTGGGAGCAGTACTTC.

This chain links TRBV12-3 or TRBV12-4 with TRBJ2-4; TRBD2 aligns across 11 bases. The J call may be mistaken, given a closer DNA end match to TRBJ2-7. This CDR3 has 18 residues. CDR3 nucleotide sequence: TGTGCCAGCAGTTTAGGGCTAGCGGGAGGTTGGGGGCGCTACGAGCAGTACTTC. Its translation: CASSLGLAGGWGRYEQYF.

This clonotype has at least ten counts. CDR3 in DNA: TGTGCCAGCAGCTTACGGACTAGCGGGAGGTTAGGAGAGACCCAGTACTTC. This sequence encodes CASSLRTSGRLGETQYF. The chain joins TRBV7-9 to TRBJ2-5; 14 bases match TRBD2. The CDR3 runs 17 residues. Germline trimming cut 2 bases from V and 4 bases from J; bases unmatched to any gene: 6. Germline V gene lookup returns CDR1 SEHNR and CDR2 FQNEAQ (reference sequence).

This sequence joins TRBV5-6 and TRBJ1-5; 9 nucleotides line up with TRBD1. Trimming cost V 3 bases and J 0 bases; bases outside gene matches: 1. CDR3 size: 15 residues. Germline-derived CDR1 and CDR2 are SGHDT and YYEEEE. DNA for the CDR3: TGTGCCAGCAGCTGGGGACAGGGTAGCAATCAGCCCCAGCATTTT. Its protein is CASSWGQGSNQPQHF.

This clonotype was counted only a few times. This chain joins TRBV6-2 or TRBV6-3 and TRBJ2-7; D not resolved. CDR1 and CDR2 from the germline V gene are MNHEY and SVGEGT. This CDR3 is 13 amino acids long. V was clipped by 6 bases and J by 5 bases, with 14 bases between them. The CDR3 spells CASSPPPYDEQYF. CDR3 in DNA: TGTGCCAGCAGCCCGCCGCCCTACGACGAGCAGTACTTC.

V is TRBV27 and J is TRBJ1-6; no clear D. The V and J ends lost 1 base and 5 bases respectively, with 6 bases between them. This CDR3 is 14 amino acids long. Germline CDR1 and CDR2: MNHEY and SMNVEV (reference sequence). The CDR3, as DNA: TGTGCCAGCAGTTTATACGGAGATAATTCACCCCTCCACTTT. Translated, it gives CASSLYGDNSPLHF.

This clonotype showed up just a few times. CDR3 sequence reads: CASSFVAGALETQYF. CDR3 nucleotides: TGTGCCAGCAGCTTTGTAGCGGGAGCGCTGGAGACCCAGTACTTC. The V gene is TRBV7-6, the J gene TRBJ2-5, with 9 nucleotides matching TRBD2. With 3 bases clipped from V and 5 bases from J, the junction kept 7 bases outside the gene matches. This CDR3 contains 15 residues. Germline-derived CDR1 and CDR2 are SGHVS and FNYEAQ.

The chain combines TRBV7-9 with TRBJ2-4, with D uncertain. The J call could be wrong; TRBJ2-7 is a better fit for the DNA end. The CDR3 totals 13 residues. Germline V lookup: CDR1 SEHNR, CDR2 FQNEAQ (reference sequence). CDR3 sequence (DNA): TGTGCCAGCAGCCCCCTCAAAGGTCTCGAGCAGTACTTC. This translates into CASSPLKGLEQYF.

The chain recombines TRBV30 with TRBJ1-2; possible D gene TRBD1, 6 bases. The germline V gene has CDR1 GTSNPN and CDR2 SVGIG (reference sequence). V gave up 0 bases and J gave up 5 bases, with 13 bases separating them. The CDR3 length is 14 residues. CDR3 residues: CAWSVAQGSYGYTF. CDR3 DNA: TGTGCCTGGAGTGTAGCGCAGGGGTCATATGGCTACACCTTC.

For the CDR3, the DNA is TGTGCCAGCAGTTACCTTTATCCTAGCGGGAGGCCGCCTGTTGGGCAGTACTTC. It is translated as CASSYLYPSGRPPVGQYF. The chain employs TRBV6-5 and TRBJ2-7, with 11 bases aligning to TRBD2. Looked up from germline, CDR1 is MNHEY and CDR2 is SVGAGI. The CDR3 extends over 18 amino acids. V lost 2 bases and J lost 9; bases outside the gene matches: 18.

This clonotype has only a few counts. This chain links TRBV20-1 with TRBJ1-4; 9 nucleotides match TRBD1. Germline CDR1 is DFQATT and CDR2 is SNEGSKA (reference sequence). There are 11 residues in the CDR3. The V and J ends lost 4 bases and 13 bases, in that order; junction bases with no gene match: 4. The CDR3 loop is CSAKTGGGLFF. DNA of the CDR3: TGCAGTGCTAAGACAGGGGGTGGACTGTTTTTT.

This clonotype was seen a few times. The chain carries TRBV5-1 and TRBJ2-7; 9 bases map to TRBD1. CDR3 length equals 14 residues. Per germline, CDR1 SGHRS and CDR2 YFSETQ. The junction had 1 base not matched to a gene; V was cut back by 0 bases and J by 3 bases. CDR3 nucleotides: TGCGCCAGCAGCTTGGGGGACAGGGTCTACGAGCAGTACTTC. Its protein is CASSLGDRVYEQYF.

The genes are TRBV10-2 and TRBJ1-1; D is possibly TRBD1 (6 bases). The CDR3 extends over 13 amino acids. Looked up from germline, CDR1 is WSHSY and CDR2 is SAAADI. Trimming cost V 2 bases and J 4 bases, with 8 bases left between them. The CDR3 protein is CASSETGSTEAFF. The CDR3 region has the DNA TGCGCCAGCAGTGAGACAGGGTCCACTGAAGCTTTCTTT.